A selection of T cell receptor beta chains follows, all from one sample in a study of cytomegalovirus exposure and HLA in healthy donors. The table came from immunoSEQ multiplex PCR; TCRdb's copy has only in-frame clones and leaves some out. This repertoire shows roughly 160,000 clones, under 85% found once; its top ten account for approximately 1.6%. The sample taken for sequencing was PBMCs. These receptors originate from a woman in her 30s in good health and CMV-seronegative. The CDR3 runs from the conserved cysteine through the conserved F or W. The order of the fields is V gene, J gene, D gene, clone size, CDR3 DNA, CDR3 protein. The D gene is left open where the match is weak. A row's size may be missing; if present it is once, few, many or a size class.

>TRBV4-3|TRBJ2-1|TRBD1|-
TGCGCCAGCAGCCAAGATTGGTACAGGGGGCGCAATGAGCAGTTCTTC
CASSQDWYRGRNEQFF
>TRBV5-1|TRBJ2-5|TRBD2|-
TGCGCCAGCAGCTCTCTCCTAGCGGGAGTAGCGGAGACCCAGTACTTC
CASSSLLAGVAETQYF
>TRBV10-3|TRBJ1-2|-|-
TGTGCCATCAGGGAGACGGGGGGGGCTGGAGGCTACACCTTC
CAIRETGGAGGYTF
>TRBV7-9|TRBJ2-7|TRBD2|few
TGTGCCAGCAGCGCCCGGACTAGCGGGAGGGCCCACGAGCAGTACTTC
CASSARTSGRAHEQYF
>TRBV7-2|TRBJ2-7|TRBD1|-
TGTGCCAGCAGCGGACAGGGACGAGCCTACGAGCAGTACTTC
CASSGQGRAYEQYF
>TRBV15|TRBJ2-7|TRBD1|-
TGTGCCACCAGCAGAGAAAGGACAGGAACCTACGAGCAGTACTTC
CATSRERTGTYEQYF
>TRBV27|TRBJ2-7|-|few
TGTGCCAGCAGTTTGTATGGGAGCTCCTACGAGCAGTACTTC
CASSLYGSSYEQYF
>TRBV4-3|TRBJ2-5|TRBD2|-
TGCGCCAGCAGCCAGGGGGGGACTGAAGAGACCCAGTACTTC
CASSQGGTEETQYF
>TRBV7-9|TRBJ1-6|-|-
TGTGCCAGCAGCCAGTCAGGAGGGACTACCCCCCTCCACTTT
CASSQSGGTTPLHF
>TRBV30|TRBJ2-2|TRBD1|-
TGTGTAGGGACAGCGAACACCGGGGAGCTGTTTTTT
CVGTANTGELFF
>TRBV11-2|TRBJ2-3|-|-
TGTGCCAGCAGCTTGGCCCGTGTCACAGATACGCAGTATTTT
CASSLARVTDTQYF
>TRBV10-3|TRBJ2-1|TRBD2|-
TGTGCCATCAGTGACCGACTAGCGGGAGGAGGTAATGAGCAGTTCTTC
CAISDRLAGGGNEQFF
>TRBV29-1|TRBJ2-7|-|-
TGCAGCGTTGAACAGGGGAGTACCTACGAGCAGTACTTC
CSVEQGSTYEQYF
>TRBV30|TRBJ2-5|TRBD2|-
TGTGCCTGGAGTGTAAGCGGGAGGGCCTGGGCCAAGAAAGAGACCCAGTACTTC
CAWSVSGRAWAKKETQYF
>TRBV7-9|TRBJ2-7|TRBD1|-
TGTGCCAGCAGCCCCGGGACAGGGTCGCGCGAGCAGTACTTC
CASSPGTGSREQYF
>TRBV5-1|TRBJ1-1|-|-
TGCGCCAGCAGCTATTGGACAGACACTGAAGCTTTCTTT
CASSYWTDTEAFF
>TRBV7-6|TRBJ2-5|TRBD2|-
TGTGCCAGCAGCTTAGTAGCGGGGTGGGTCCAAGAGACCCAGTACTTC
CASSLVAGWVQETQYF
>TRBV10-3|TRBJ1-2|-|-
TGTGCCATCACCCCGGGGGGAGATATTAACTATGGCTACACCTTC
CAITPGGDINYGYTF
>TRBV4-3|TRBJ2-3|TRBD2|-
TGCGCCAGCAGCCAAGTAGGCGGGGGGGACAGAACCTTTCCAGTGTATTTT
CASSQVGGGDRTFPVYF
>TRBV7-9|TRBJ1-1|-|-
TGTGCCAGCAGCTTGCAGGGTACGGGCACTGAAGCTTTCTTT
CASSLQGTGTEAFF
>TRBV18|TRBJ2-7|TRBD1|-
TGTGCCAGCTCACCGCTCCCGGGACAGGGCCTCTACGAGCAGTACTTC
CASSPLPGQGLYEQYF
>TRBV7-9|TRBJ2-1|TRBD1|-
TGTGCCAGCAGCCCCGACCGGGACAGGCCGTACAATGAGCAGTTCTTC
CASSPDRDRPYNEQFF
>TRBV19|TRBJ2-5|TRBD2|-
TGTGCCAGTAGTCTGGGACTAGCGGGAGAAGGGGAGACCCAGTACTTC
CASSLGLAGEGETQYF
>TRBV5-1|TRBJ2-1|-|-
TGCGCCAGCAGCTTGGATGCGGGCTGGGTGAATGAGCAGTTCTTC
CASSLDAGWVNEQFF
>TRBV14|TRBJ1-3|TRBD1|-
TGTGCCAGCAGTCCGGACAGGGAGCCAGGAAACACCATATATTTT
CASSPDREPGNTIYF
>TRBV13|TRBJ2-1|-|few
TGTGCCAGCAGCTTACGCCCCACTACTAGTAGCTCCTACAATGAGCAGTTCTTC
CASSLRPTTSSSYNEQFF
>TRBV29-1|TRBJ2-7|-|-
TGCAGCGTCGCGGAGAGCTACGAGCAGTACTTC
CSVAESYEQYF
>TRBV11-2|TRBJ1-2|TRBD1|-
TGTGCCAGCAGCTCACCTCGACAGGGTACCTATGGCTACACCTTC
CASSSPRQGTYGYTF
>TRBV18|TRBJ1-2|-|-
TGTGCCAGCTCACCACCTGGCGCGACAGCCTCCTATGGCTACACCTTC
CASSPPGATASYGYTF
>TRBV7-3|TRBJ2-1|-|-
TGTGCCAGCAGTTTGGGACAAGTGCAGTTCTTC
CASSLGQVQFF
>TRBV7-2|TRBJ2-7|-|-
TGTGCCAGCAGCTTAGCGGCCGGCGGCTACGAGCAGTACTTC
CASSLAAGGYEQYF
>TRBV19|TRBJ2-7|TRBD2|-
TGTGCCAGTAGTATTTTCAGCGGGAGCTACGAGCAGTACTTC
CASSIFSGSYEQYF
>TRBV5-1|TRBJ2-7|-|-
TGCGCCAGCAGCTTGAGTAGCACGCCCTACGAGCAGTACTTC
CASSLSSTPYEQYF
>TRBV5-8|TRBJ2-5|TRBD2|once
TGTGCCAGCAGACGACTAGCGGGGACGTGGGAGACCCAGTACTTC
CASRRLAGTWETQYF
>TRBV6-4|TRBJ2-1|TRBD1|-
TGTGCCAGCAGTCCAACAGGGGGCTTCTCCTACAATGAGCAGTTCTTC
CASSPTGGFSYNEQFF
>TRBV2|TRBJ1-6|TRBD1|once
TGTGCCAGCAGTGTGGATAGGGACAGGGGGATCCCCCTCCACTTT
CASSVDRDRGIPLHF
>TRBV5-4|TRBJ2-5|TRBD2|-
TGTGCCAGCAGCTTGGGCACTAGCGGCCAAGAGACCCAGTACTTC
CASSLGTSGQETQYF
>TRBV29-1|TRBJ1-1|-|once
TGCAGCGTTGTACAGGGACTGAACACTGAAGCTTTCTTT
CSVVQGLNTEAFF
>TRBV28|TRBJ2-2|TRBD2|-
TGTGCCAGCAGGGCCGCAGGTAGCGGGGCCACCGGGGAGCTGTTTTTT
CASRAAGSGATGELFF
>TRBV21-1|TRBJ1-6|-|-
TGTGCCAGCATTGAGCGCGTTGGGAATTCACCCCTCCACTTT
CASIERVGNSPLHF
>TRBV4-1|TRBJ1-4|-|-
TGCGCCAGCAGCCAAGATCGCGAGGGTTATGAAAAACTGTTTTTT
CASSQDREGYEKLFF
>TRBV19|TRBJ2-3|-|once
TGTGCCAGTAGTATTTCGGACAGCGGTACGCAGTATTTT
CASSISDSGTQYF
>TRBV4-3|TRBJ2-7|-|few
TGCGCCAGCAGCCAAGACGTGAACAGGTACTACGAGCAGTACTTC
CASSQDVNRYYEQYF
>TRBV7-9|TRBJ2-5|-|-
TGTGCCAGCAGCTTATCTCAGACCCAGTACTTC
CASSLSQTQYF
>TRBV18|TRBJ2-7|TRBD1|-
TGTGCCAGCTCACCAATGGGACAGGTCAGTCCCCACGAGCAGTACTTC
CASSPMGQVSPHEQYF
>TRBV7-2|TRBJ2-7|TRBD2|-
TGTGCCAGCAGCTTACAAGCGGGAGGACCCTACGAGCAGTACTTC
CASSLQAGGPYEQYF
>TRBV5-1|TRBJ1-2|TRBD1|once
TGCGCCAGCAGCTTGAGGAGACAGGGGGCGGAGGATGGCTACACCTTC
CASSLRRQGAEDGYTF
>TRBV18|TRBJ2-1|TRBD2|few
TGTGCCAGCTCAGAGGGACTAGCGGGGGGCCTCGGCGAGCAGTTCTTC
CASSEGLAGGLGEQFF
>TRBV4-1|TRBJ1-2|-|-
TGCGCCAGCAGCCAAGGAAGCGGAAACTATGGCTACCCCTTC
CASSQGSGNYGYPF
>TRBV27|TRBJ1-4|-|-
TGTGCCAGCAGTTTATCTTACCGCGGTGAAAAACTGTTTTTT
CASSLSYRGEKLFF
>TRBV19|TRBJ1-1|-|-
TGTGCCAGTAGTATAGGGGGGGGATCGGACACTGAAGCTTTCTTT
CASSIGGGSDTEAFF
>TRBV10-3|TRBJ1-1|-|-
TGTGCCACCCAAGACAGGCGCATGAACACTGAAGCTTTCTTT
CATQDRRMNTEAFF
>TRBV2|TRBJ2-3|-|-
TGTGCCAACTCCCGACAGACAAGCACAGATACGCAGTATTTT
CANSRQTSTDTQYF
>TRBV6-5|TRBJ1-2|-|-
TGTGCCAGCAGTTACTCGTCCGGAGAGGTGAACTATGGCTACACCTTC
CASSYSSGEVNYGYTF
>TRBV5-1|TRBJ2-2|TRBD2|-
TGCGCCAGCAGCCCGGGGGGGGGCGACACCGGGGAGCTGTTTTTT
CASSPGGGDTGELFF
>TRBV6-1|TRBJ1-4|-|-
TGTGCCAGCAGTGGTCGGGAGGGGAATGAAAAACTGTTTTTT
CASSGREGNEKLFF
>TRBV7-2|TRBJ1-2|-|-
TGTGCCAGCAGCTTAGCCACAAAGTCGGGTGGTGGCTACACCTTC
CASSLATKSGGGYTF
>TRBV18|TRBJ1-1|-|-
TGTGCCAGCAATCAGAGAGGAACGAACACTGAAGCTTTCTTT
CASNQRGTNTEAFF
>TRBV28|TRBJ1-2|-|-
TGTGCCAGCAGTTTAAATGTAGGAACAGGAACTATGGCGGGCTACACCTTC
CASSLNVGTGTMAGYTF
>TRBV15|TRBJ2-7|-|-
TGTGCCACCAGTTTTGGAGGGGGGGCTTCCTACGAGCAGTACTTC
CATSFGGGASYEQYF